A single sample gave rise to the 22 T cell receptor beta chains below, sequenced in a study of T cell responses to AZD1222 COVID-19 vaccine. The data were produced by immunoSEQ multiplex PCR, yet TCRdb's version contains in-frame clones alone and is incomplete. The sample lists over 150,000 clones; 88% were seen once. The sequencing here drew on peripheral blood, taken on day 0 of AZD1222 vaccination. The receptors shown here come from an adult in good health.

V usage is TRBV7-9 and J usage is TRBJ2-1; D not resolved. The germline V gene has CDR1 SEHNR and CDR2 FQNEAQ (reference sequence). Deletions cut 4 bases from V and 0 bases from J, with 10 bases between. This CDR3 comprises 15 residues. DNA for the CDR3: TGTGCCAGCAGCTCGGTGGGATCCTCCTACAATGAGCAGTTCTTC. It yields the protein CASSSVGSSYNEQFF.

The sample holds one count of this clone. This sequence joins TRBV7-9 and TRBJ2-7; TRBD1 might be the D (6 bases). The V end lost 8 bases, the J end lost 0 bases, and 8 bases lay between the germline ends. The CDR3 length is 12 residues. Germline CDR1 is SEHNR and CDR2 is FQNEAQ (reference sequence). The chain's CDR3 is CASEGVSYEQYF. The CDR3 nucleotides read TGTGCCAGCGAGGGGGTCTCCTACGAGCAGTACTTC.

This rearrangement joins TRBV4-1 to TRBJ1-2; D may be TRBD1 (6 bases). Germline loops: CDR1 MGHRA, CDR2 YSYEKL. Trimming shortened V by 4 bases and J by 8 bases, and 20 bases separated the two germline ends. The CDR3 has 15 residues. This CDR3 reads CASSLRGDGAGGYTF. The CDR3 DNA reads TGCGCCAGCAGCCTAAGGGGGGACGGGGCGGGCGGCTACACCTTC.

The chain uses TRBV12-5 and TRBJ2-1; D is unclear. The CDR3 has 16 residues. The V gene's germline CDR1 is LGHNT and CDR2 FRNRAP. With 5 bases removed from V and 7 bases from J, the gap between germline ends came to 21 bases. CDR3 in DNA: TGTGCTAGTGGTGGTGGTGGGCACCCCCTTGAGAATGAGCAGTTCTTC. The encoded protein is CASGGGGHPLENEQFF. The full variable domain, in which reference TRBV12-5 and TRBJ2-1 provide the parts outside the CDR3, is DARVTQTPRHKVTEMGQEVTMRCQPILGHNTVFWYRQTMMQGLELLAYFRNRAPLDDSGMPKDRFSAEMPDATLATLKIQPSEPRDSAVYFCASGGGGHPLENEQFFGPGTRLTVL.

The V call is TRBV28, the J call TRBJ2-3; 8 nucleotides agree with TRBD2. Germline values: CDR1 MDHEN, CDR2 SYDVKM. The CDR3 runs to 15 residues. The J segment lost 3 bases and the V segment lost 0 bases, leaving 2 bases of the junction unmatched. The CDR3 region has the DNA TGTGCCAGCAGTTTATGGGCGGGGGGAACAGATACGCAGTATTTT. It yields the protein CASSLWAGGTDTQYF.

The V gene is TRBV6-5, the J gene TRBJ2-7; 9 nucleotides agree with TRBD2. Germline loops: CDR1 MNHEY, CDR2 SVGAGI. Losses at the gene ends were 0 bases for V and 2 bases for J; bases not matched to a gene: 2. The CDR3 loop spans 15 amino acids. The CDR3 DNA reads as TGTGCCAGCAGTTACTCAGCGGGAGGTCCCTACGAGCAGTACTTC. It translates to CASSYSAGGPYEQYF.

The gene calls are TRBV5-1 and TRBJ1-3; D is possibly TRBD1 (5 bases). CDR3 length: 17 amino acids. With 3 bases removed from V and 4 bases from J, the gap between germline ends came to 20 bases. Germline V gene sequence: CDR1 SGHRS, CDR2 YFSETQ. CDR3 region: CASSSDVVGVTGNTIYF. For the CDR3, the DNA is TGCGCCAGCAGCTCGGACGTTGTGGGGGTAACCGGAAACACCATATATTTT.

This chain joins TRBV7-2 and TRBJ1-2, with a possible D match to TRBD1 (6 bases). Germline V gene lookup returns CDR1 SGHTA and CDR2 FQGNSA. V was trimmed by 4 bases and J by 0 bases, leaving 12 bases between them. The CDR3 extends over 15 amino acids. CDR3 in DNA: TGTGCCAGCAGCTCACAGACAGGAGCTAACTATGGCTACACCTTC. It is translated as CASSSQTGANYGYTF.

The rearrangement links TRBV4-2 to TRBJ2-1, with a weak D call TRBD1 (5 bases). This CDR3 is built from 13 residues. The germline V and J ends were trimmed by 4 bases and 7 bases, with 11 bases remaining between them. Per germline, CDR1 LGHNA and CDR2 YNFKEQ. In nucleotides, the CDR3 is TGTGCCAGCAGCCCAGGGAAAGCTAATGAGCAGTTCTTC. This codes for CASSPGKANEQFF.

The rearrangement joins TRBV11-2 to TRBJ1-2; perhaps TRBD1 as D (6 bases). CDR1 SGHAT and CDR2 FQNNGV come from the germline V gene. The ends were cut back, 10 bases at V and 6 bases at J, with 12 bases in the middle. The CDR3 has 11 residues. This chain's CDR3 is CATQGRNGYTF. In DNA, the CDR3 is TGTGCCACACAGGGTAGGAATGGCTACACCTTC.

This sequence joins TRBV6-5 and TRBJ1-1; D remains unclear. Germline V gene data show CDR1 as MNHEY and CDR2 as SVGAGI. There are 13 residues in the CDR3. The V and J ends lost 4 bases and 0 bases respectively, with 6 bases between them. CDR3 loop: CASSSQMNTEAFF. In DNA form, the CDR3 reads TGTGCCAGCAGTTCACAGATGAACACTGAAGCTTTCTTT.

The chain recombines TRBV5-6 with TRBJ2-5; 8 bases agree with TRBD1. V dropped 3 bases and J dropped 3; count of bases not matched to a gene: 1. Germline CDR1 and CDR2: SGHDT and YYEEEE. This CDR3 spans 13 amino acids. The CDR3 loop reads CASSWDRKETQYF. The DNA for the CDR3 is TGTGCCAGCAGCTGGGACAGGAAAGAGACCCAGTACTTC. The whole variable domain, filled in from reference TRBV5-6 and TRBJ2-5, reads DAGVTQSPTHLIKTRGQQVTLRCSPKSGHDTVSWYQQALGQGPQFIFQYYEEEERQRGNFPDRFSGHQFPNYSSELNVNALLLGDSALYLCASSWDRKETQYFGPGTRLLVL.

The CDR3 coding sequence is TGCGCCAGCAGCGGTGGACAGGGGACTGAAGCTTTCTTT. Protein sequence: CASSGGQGTEAFF. The chain employs TRBV5-1 and TRBJ1-1, with TRBD1 matching over 9 bases. With 4 bases clipped from V and 5 bases from J, the junction kept 3 bases outside the gene matches. Germline V gene data show CDR1 as SGHRS and CDR2 as YFSETQ. This CDR3 has 13 residues.

This rearrangement joins TRBV5-1 to TRBJ1-3; weak D call: TRBD1 (5 bases). V was cut by 9 bases and J by 3 bases, with 13 bases left in between. Germline V gene lookup returns CDR1 SGHRS and CDR2 YFSETQ. The CDR3 totals 13 residues. CDR3 nucleotides: TGCGCCACCGCGGAAACAGGTGGAAACACCATATATTTT. As protein: CATAETGGNTIYF.

The gene calls are TRBV10-1 and TRBJ1-1, with D hard to call. Deletions cut 6 bases from V and 5 bases from J, with 10 bases between. CDR1 and CDR2 (germline): WNHNN, SYGVQD (reference sequence). The CDR3 totals 12 residues. The CDR3 spells CASSDDTTEAFF. The CDR3 coding sequence is TGCGCCAGCAGCGACGATACAACTGAAGCTTTCTTT.

This rearrangement joins TRBV7-3 to TRBJ2-3; 14 nucleotides match TRBD2. The CDR3 has 18 residues. Germline CDR1 is SGHTA and CDR2 is FQGTGA. V dropped 6 bases and J dropped 1; count of bases not matched to a gene: 9. The CDR3 region is CASRLGLAGGRGTDTQYF. The CDR3, as DNA: TGTGCCAGCAGATTAGGACTAGCGGGGGGCCGGGGCACAGATACGCAGTATTTT. Combining the CDR3 with reference TRBV7-3 and TRBJ2-3 gives the whole variable domain GAGVSQTPSNKVTEKGKYVELRCDPISGHTALYWYRQSLGQGPEFLIYFQGTGAADDSGLPNDRFFAVRPEGSVSTLKIQRTERGDSAVYLCASRLGLAGGRGTDTQYFGPGTRLTVL.

V is TRBV21-1 and J is TRBJ1-3; TRBD1 is the table's D call and was not checked against the DNA. TRBV21-1 is a known pseudogene. The CDR3 is made up of 19 amino acids. The CDR3 is CASSKEGLHSHFRGNTIYF. The DNA for the CDR3 is TGTGCCAGCAGCAAAGAAGGCCTCCACAGTCACTTTCGTGGAAACACCATATATTTT.

This rearrangement joins TRBV3-1 (or the pseudogene TRBV3-2) to TRBJ2-3, with TRBD2 identical over 13 bases. Trimming at V came to 3 bases and at J to 4 bases, leaving 7 bases not matched to a gene. In germline, CDR1 is LGHDT, CDR2 YNNKEL (reference sequence). The CDR3 loop spans 17 amino acids. CDR3 residues: CASSQGRTSGGADTQYF. The CDR3 nucleotides read TGTGCCAGCAGCCAGGGACGTACTAGCGGGGGGGCAGATACGCAGTATTTT.

There are a few counts of this clone. This rearrangement joins TRBV3-1 (or the pseudogene TRBV3-2) to TRBJ1-2, with 9 bases identical to TRBD1. J was trimmed by 10 bases and V by 5 bases; bases with no gene match: 5. The CDR3 length is 12 residues. CDR1 and CDR2 (germline): LGHDT, YNNKEL (reference sequence). CDR3 protein: CASSVRDRDYTF. For the CDR3, the DNA is TGTGCCAGCAGCGTCCGGGACAGGGACTACACCTTC.

The chain joins TRBV27 to TRBJ1-4; tentatively, D is TRBD1 (6 bases). Germline V gene data show CDR1 as MNHEY and CDR2 as SMNVEV (reference sequence). The CDR3 consists of 13 residues. Trimming took 8 bases from V and 5 from J, leaving 12 bases between them. DNA for the CDR3: TGTGCCAGCGGGCCGGGGACAAATGAAAAACTGTTTTTT. This translates into CASGPGTNEKLFF.

The rearrangement links TRBV5-6 to TRBJ2-7; TRBD1 is a possible D gene (5 bases). CDR1 and CDR2 (germline): SGHDT, YYEEEE. Trimming removed 0 bases at V and 3 bases at J, with 10 bases between. CDR3 length: 14 residues. The CDR3 protein is CASSLGKGFYEQYF. The CDR3 DNA sequence: TGTGCCAGCAGCTTGGGTAAGGGGTTCTACGAGCAGTACTTC.

This clone has a single count. CDR3 residues: CASSLLLAPRGGDNYGYTF. DNA for the CDR3: TGTGCCAGCAGCTTATTGTTGGCACCTCGGGGGGGGGATAACTATGGCTACACCTTC. The chain has TRBV7-2 and TRBJ1-2; weak D call: TRBD1 (5 bases). CDR3 length: 19 amino acids. CDR1 and CDR2 from the germline V gene are SGHTA and FQGNSA. Trimming pared 2 bases from V and 1 base from J, leaving 23 bases between.